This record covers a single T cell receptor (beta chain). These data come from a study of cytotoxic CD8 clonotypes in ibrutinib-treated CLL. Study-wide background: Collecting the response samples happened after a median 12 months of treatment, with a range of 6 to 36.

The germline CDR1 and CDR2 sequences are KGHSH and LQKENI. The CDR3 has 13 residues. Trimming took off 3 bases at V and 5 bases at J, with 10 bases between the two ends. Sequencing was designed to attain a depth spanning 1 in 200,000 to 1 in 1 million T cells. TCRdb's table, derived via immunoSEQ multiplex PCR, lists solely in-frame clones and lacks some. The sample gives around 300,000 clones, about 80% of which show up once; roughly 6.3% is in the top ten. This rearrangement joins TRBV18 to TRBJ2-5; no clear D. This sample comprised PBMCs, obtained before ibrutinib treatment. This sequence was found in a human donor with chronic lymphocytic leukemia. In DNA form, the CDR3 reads TGTGCCAGCTCACCGGAACAGCTGGAGACCCAGTACTTC. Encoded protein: CASSPEQLETQYF.